This T cell receptor (beta chain) was sequenced for a study of cytomegalovirus exposure and HLA in healthy donors. As for the study in general: Earlier, approximately 190 million T cells were analyzed, and more than 100 million unique TCR beta sequences were found among them.

Use of 60 Vbeta and 13 Jbeta primers characterized the PCR. Measured with immunoSEQ multiplex PCR; TCRdb has only the in-frame clones, and not every one. The profile covers roughly 160,000 clones, with roughly 80% appearing a single time and under 2.5% taken by the ten largest. These donors, healthy bone marrow donors, were studied. The study, taken as a whole, reports: Sequence variants that were highly shared formed a cluster that was likely a sequencing artifact.

About this clone: What it binds is not known.

V was clipped by 1 base and J by 8 bases; unmatched bases: 5. Germline-derived CDR1 and CDR2 are SGHDT and YYEEEE. CDR3 size: 15 residues. This rearrangement joins TRBV5-6 to TRBJ1-6; 8 bases fit TRBD1. This sequence was found in a man aged 45-65 years in good health and CMV-seropositive. The sequencing sample was made of PBMCs. The CDR3 is CASSLRTGLHSPLHF. CDR3 sequence (DNA): TGTGCCAGCAGCTTGAGGACAGGGCTTCATTCACCCCTCCACTTT.